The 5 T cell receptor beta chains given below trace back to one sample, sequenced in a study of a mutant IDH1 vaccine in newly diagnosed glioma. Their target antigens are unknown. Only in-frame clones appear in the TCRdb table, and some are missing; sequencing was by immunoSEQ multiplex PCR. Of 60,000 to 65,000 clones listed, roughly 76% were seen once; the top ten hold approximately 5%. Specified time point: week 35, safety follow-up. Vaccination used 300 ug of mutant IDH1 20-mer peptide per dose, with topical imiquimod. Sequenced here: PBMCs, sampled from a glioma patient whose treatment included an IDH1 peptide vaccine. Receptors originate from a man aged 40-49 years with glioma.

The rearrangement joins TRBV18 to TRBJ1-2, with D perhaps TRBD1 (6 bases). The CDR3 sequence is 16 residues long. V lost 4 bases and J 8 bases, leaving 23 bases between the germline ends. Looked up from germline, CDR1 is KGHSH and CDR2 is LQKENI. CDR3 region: CASSLTTGPPVTGYTF. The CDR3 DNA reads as TGTGCCAGCTCACTCACGACAGGACCACCCGTGACCGGCTACACCTTC.

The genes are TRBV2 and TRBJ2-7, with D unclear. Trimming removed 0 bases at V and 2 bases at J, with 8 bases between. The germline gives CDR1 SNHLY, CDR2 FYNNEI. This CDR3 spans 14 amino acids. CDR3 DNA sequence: TGTGCCAGCAGTGAAGCGCCAAGTGCCTACGAGCAGTACTTC. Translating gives CASSEAPSAYEQYF.

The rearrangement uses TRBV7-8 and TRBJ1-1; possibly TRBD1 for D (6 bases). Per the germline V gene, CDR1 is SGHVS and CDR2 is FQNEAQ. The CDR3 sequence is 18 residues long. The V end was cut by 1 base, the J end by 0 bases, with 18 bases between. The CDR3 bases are TGTGCCAGCAGCTTAGTCTTTGGGGGCAGGGATATGAACACTGAAGCTTTCTTT. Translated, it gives CASSLVFGGRDMNTEAFF.

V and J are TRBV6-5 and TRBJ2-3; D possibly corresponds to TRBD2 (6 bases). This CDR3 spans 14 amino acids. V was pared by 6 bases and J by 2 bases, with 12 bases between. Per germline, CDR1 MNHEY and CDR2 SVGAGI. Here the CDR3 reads CASSLGLPTDTQYF. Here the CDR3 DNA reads TGTGCCAGCAGCTTGGGACTTCCCACAGATACGCAGTATTTT.

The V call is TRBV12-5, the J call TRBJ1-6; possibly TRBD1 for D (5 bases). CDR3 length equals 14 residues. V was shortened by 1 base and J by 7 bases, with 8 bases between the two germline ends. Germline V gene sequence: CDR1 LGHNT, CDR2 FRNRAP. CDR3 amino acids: CASGLGDGNSPLHF. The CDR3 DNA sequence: TGTGCTAGTGGTTTGGGGGACGGGAATTCACCCCTCCACTTT.